Below are 23 T cell receptor beta chains sequenced from a single sample in a study of Ad26.COV2.S vaccination and SARS-CoV-2 variants. The method was immunoSEQ multiplex PCR; TCRdb's version includes in-frame clones alone and lacks a portion of them. The sample records roughly 390,000 clones, less than 90% being singletons. This sample's treatment: around 19 received Ad26.COV2.S at low or high dose, single or two shots; 5 received placebo; per-sample allocation not given. Collection of samples fell on day 63 after the first vaccine or placebo injection. The material sequenced was peripheral blood, taken in a trial of Ad26.COV2.S vaccine versus placebo. These receptors all come from a person between 18 and 65 years old who received the Ad26.COV2.S COVID-19 vaccine or a placebo.

As for this clone: The sample has other DNA sequences that encode this CDR3 too. The chain is built from TRBV5-1 and TRBJ2-3; no reliable D call. Trimming left V 0 bases short and J 6 bases short, with 5 bases between. Germline V gene data show CDR1 as SGHRS and CDR2 as YFSETQ. CDR3 size: 12 residues. The CDR3 spells CASSLGADTQYF. The CDR3 DNA is TGCGCCAGCAGCTTGGGGGCGGATACGCAGTATTTT. Supplemented by reference TRBV5-1 and TRBJ2-3, the full variable domain reads KAGVTQTPRYLIKTRGQQVTLSCSPISGHRSVSWYQQTPGQGLQFLFEYFSETQRNKGNFPGRFSGRQFSNSRSEMNVSTLELGDSALYLCASSLGADTQYFGPGTRLTVL.

The chain employs TRBV7-2 and TRBJ2-7; D remains ambiguous. CDR3 length: 13 amino acids. Trimming removed 1 base from V and 7 bases from J, with 11 bases in between. Germline V CDR1 and CDR2: SGHTA, FQGNSA. CDR3 nucleotide sequence: TGTGCCAGCAGCTTAGTTGTCCTTAGGGAGCAGTACTTC. The encoded protein is CASSLVVLREQYF.

This chain uses TRBV7-2 with TRBJ1-2; TRBD1 might be the D (5 bases). The CDR3 contains 15 residues. Germline-derived CDR1 and CDR2 are SGHTA and FQGNSA. V lost 4 bases and J lost 4, with 16 bases in between. This chain's CDR3 is CASSSGDSTGYGYTF. In nucleotides, the CDR3 is TGTGCCAGCAGCTCGGGGGACTCGACGGGCTATGGCTACACCTTC.

The sample holds one count of this clone. This chain uses TRBV30 with TRBJ1-6; tentatively, D is TRBD1 (6 bases). The CDR3 extends over 14 amino acids. Trimming removed 4 bases from V and 7 bases from J, with 14 bases in between. Germline V CDR1 and CDR2: GTSNPN, SVGIG (reference sequence). Written as DNA, the CDR3 is TGTGCCTGGATCTCGGGGGGGGCGAATTCACCCCTCCACTTT. Translation: CAWISGGANSPLHF.

The J gene is TRBJ2-5, the V gene TRBV3-1 (or the pseudogene TRBV3-2); TRBD2 aligns across 12 bases. Germline CDR1 and CDR2: LGHDT and YNNKEL (reference sequence). V lost 8 bases, J lost 4 bases, and 11 bases stayed unmatched. The CDR3 has 16 amino acids. CDR3 in amino acids: CASGVEQTSGGETQYF. The CDR3 nucleotides read TGTGCCAGCGGAGTCGAACAGACTAGCGGGGGAGAGACCCAGTACTTC.

This clone appeared once. This chain connects TRBV5-1 to TRBJ1-3, with TRBD1 matching over 8 bases. V was clipped by 4 bases and J by 2 bases; unmatched bases: 11. CDR1 and CDR2 (germline): SGHRS, YFSETQ. CDR3 length: 17 residues. CDR3 in amino acids: CASSRGQASPPGNTIYF. As DNA, the CDR3 is TGCGCCAGCAGCCGGGGACAGGCCAGTCCTCCTGGAAACACCATATATTTT.

This clone was seen once. V gene TRBV7-8 combines with J gene TRBJ1-2; 7 bases align to TRBD1. J lost 6 bases, V lost 5 bases, and 9 bases had no gene match. The CDR3 covers 14 residues. In germline, CDR1 is SGHVS, CDR2 FQNEAQ. CDR3 sequence reads: CASSPGGGRNGYTF. DNA of the CDR3: TGTGCCAGCAGCCCAGGAGGGGGCCGTAATGGCTACACCTTC.

CDR3 sequence reads: CASSRGVSYEQYF. The CDR3 bases are TGTGCCAGCTCTCGGGGGGTCTCCTACGAGCAGTACTTC. The chain links TRBV18 to TRBJ2-7; 7 bases line up with TRBD2. This CDR3 region has 13 residues. V lost 6 bases and J lost 0; bases outside the gene matches: 2. CDR1 KGHSH and CDR2 LQKENI come from the germline V gene.

The rearrangement links TRBV10-3 to TRBJ1-6, with 8 bases identical to TRBD1. The CDR3 runs 15 residues. Germline V gives CDR1 ENHRY, CDR2 SYGVKD. V lost 11 bases to trimming and J lost 7 bases; unmatched junction nucleotides: 13. The chain's CDR3 is CAQAGQGLGNSPLHF. CDR3 nucleotide sequence: TGTGCCCAGGCAGGACAGGGATTAGGGAATTCACCCCTCCACTTT.

The CDR3 spells CASSPRYEQYF. CDR3 sequence (DNA): TGTGCCAGCAGTCCTAGGTACGAGCAGTACTTC. The chain uses TRBV6-6 and TRBJ2-7; no definite D call. The CDR3 spans 11 residues. Trimming pared 5 bases from V and 4 bases from J, leaving 6 bases between. Germline V gene data show CDR1 as MNHNY and CDR2 as SVGAGI (reference sequence).

The chain is built from TRBV9 and TRBJ1-5, with 9 nucleotides matching TRBD1. J gave up 6 bases and V 4 bases, and 5 bases lay outside the gene matches. Germline CDR1 reads SGDLS; CDR2 reads YYNGEE. This CDR3 spans 14 amino acids. Here the CDR3 reads CASSRTGEGQPQHF. The CDR3 DNA is TGTGCCAGCAGCCGGACAGGGGAAGGTCAGCCCCAGCATTTT.

The chain combines TRBV7-2 with TRBJ1-5; no definite D call. This CDR3 contains 14 residues. The V and J ends lost 1 base and 7 bases respectively, with 11 bases between them. The germline CDR1 and CDR2 sequences are SGHTA and FQGNSA. This CDR3 is CASSLVAGGQPQHF. CDR3 bases: TGTGCCAGCAGCTTAGTGGCAGGTGGACAGCCCCAGCATTTT.

V and J are TRBV5-4 and TRBJ2-7; 10 bases fit TRBD1. Trimming took 4 bases from V and 7 from J; bases not matched to a gene: 11. There are 15 residues in the CDR3. CDR1 is SGHNT, CDR2 YYREEE, per germline (reference sequence). DNA of the CDR3: TGTGCCAGCAGCCACGAGGGACAGGGGAGGTTGGAGCAGTACTTC. This translates into CASSHEGQGRLEQYF. Full variable domain (missing parts from reference TRBV5-4 and TRBJ2-7): ETGVTQSPTHLIKTRGQQVTLRCSSQSGHNTVSWYQQALGQGPQFIFQYYREEENGRGNFPPRFSGLQFPNYSSELNVNALELDDSALYLCASSHEGQGRLEQYFGPGTRLTVT.

This clone was counted a single time. V gene TRBV4-3 combines with J gene TRBJ2-2; D not resolved. Trimming pared 1 base from V and 8 bases from J, leaving 2 bases between. Germline V CDR1 and CDR2: LGHNA, YSLEER. The CDR3 is made up of 11 amino acids. The CDR3 DNA reads TGCGCCAGCAGCCAAGGGGGGGAGCTGTTTTTT. This gives the protein CASSQGGELFF.

The CDR3: CASPREQYF. As DNA, the CDR3 is TGTGCCAGCCCTCGGGAGCAGTACTTC. J is TRBJ2-7 and V is TRBV5-8; D is ambiguous. The V gene's germline CDR1 is SGHTS and CDR2 YDEGEE. V was clipped by 7 bases and J by 7 bases, with 6 bases between them. The length of the CDR3 is 9 residues.

This chain connects TRBV6-2 or TRBV6-3 to TRBJ2-2; no reliable D call. V lost 0 bases to trimming and J lost 5 bases, with 7 bases between them. The germline gives CDR1 MNHEY, CDR2 SVGEGT. This CDR3 comprises 14 residues. Here the CDR3 DNA reads TGTGCCAGCAGTTACTCAGACGCTACCGGGGAGCTGTTTTTT. Translating gives CASSYSDATGELFF.

This rearrangement joins TRBV11-3 to TRBJ2-2; no firm D call. This CDR3 has 15 residues. Trimming took 8 bases from V and 0 from J, leaving 13 bases between them. Germline V CDR1 and CDR2: SGHNT, YENEEA. CDR3 loop: CASSKTNSNTGELFF. The CDR3 nucleotides are TGTGCCAGCTCAAAAACAAACTCGAACACCGGGGAGCTGTTTTTT. Based on the CDR3 plus reference TRBV11-3 and TRBJ2-2, the full variable domain is EAGVVQSPRYKIIEKKQPVAFWCNPISGHNTLYWYLQNLGQGPELLIRYENEEAVDDSQLPKDRFSAERLKGVDSTLKIQPAELGDSAVYLCASSKTNSNTGELFFGEGSRLTVL.

The chain has TRBV2 and TRBJ2-5; 7 bases align to TRBD1. The CDR3 loop spans 12 amino acids. Germline CDR1 is SNHLY and CDR2 is FYNNEI. J lost 2 bases, V lost 7 bases, and 1 base had no gene match. The CDR3 DNA reads TGTGCCAGCAACAGGGGTCAAGAGACCCAGTACTTC. Amino acid sequence: CASNRGQETQYF.

The chain couples TRBV4-2 to TRBJ2-7, with D hard to call. The CDR3 is 15 residues long. The ends were cut back, 0 bases at V and 0 bases at J, with 9 bases in the middle. CDR1 is LGHNA, CDR2 YNFKEQ, per germline. In DNA form, the CDR3 reads TGTGCCAGCAGCCAAGAAGGCGCAGACTCCTACGAGCAGTACTTC. This encodes CASSQEGADSYEQYF.

This chain joins TRBV10-3 and TRBJ1-3; maybe TRBD1 (5 bases). Trimming took off 8 bases at V and 1 base at J, with 6 bases between the two ends. CDR1 is ENHRY and CDR2 is SYGVKD in the germline V gene. The CDR3 spans 12 residues. The CDR3 nucleotides are TGTGCCATCGGGGGTTCTGGAAACACCATATATTTT. Its translation: CAIGGSGNTIYF.

The V call is TRBV5-6, the J call TRBJ2-7; D is perhaps TRBD1 (5 bases). The CDR3 consists of 14 residues. V shed 5 bases and J shed 5 bases, with 17 bases lying between them. Germline V lookup: CDR1 SGHDT, CDR2 YYEEEE. The CDR3 is CASRGGRASDEQYF. The CDR3 DNA sequence: TGTGCCAGCAGGGGTGGCAGGGCATCGGACGAGCAGTACTTC.

In nucleotides, the CDR3 is TGTGCCAGCAGCTTGCGGGTGACCCTAGAGAATCAGCCCCAGCATTTT. Residues: CASSLRVTLENQPQHF. This chain connects TRBV5-5 to TRBJ1-5, with D uncertain. This CDR3 contains 16 residues. Germline V CDR1 and CDR2: SGHKS, YYEKEE (reference sequence). Trimming took off 1 base at V and 4 bases at J, with 15 bases between the two ends.

The chain links TRBV19 to TRBJ2-3; 10 bases are a match to TRBD1. The CDR3 length is 19 residues. Unmatched junction bases numbered 14, after V lost 0 bases and J lost 5 bases. Per the germline V gene, CDR1 is LNHDA and CDR2 is SQIVND (reference sequence). DNA of the CDR3: TGTGCCAGTAGTATAGACGGGGTGGCGAATGGACAGGGGGTAGATACGCAGTATTTT. Residues: CASSIDGVANGQGVDTQYF.